The 9 T cell receptor beta chains in this list originate from one sample, sequenced in a study of blood T cell repertoires in COVID-19. Here immunoSEQ multiplex PCR was the method, and the copy in TCRdb shows in-frame clones only, minus some. The sample includes about 310,000 clones, around 87% seen only once; the top ten take 1%. The specimen sequenced was peripheral blood. The receptor source for this set is a man aged 50 to 60 with active or convalescent COVID-19.

In its sample, this clone was seen a few times. The chain joins TRBV7-2 to TRBJ2-1; no clear D. The V end lost 1 base, the J end lost 0 bases, and 10 bases lay between the germline ends. The CDR3 runs to 16 residues. Germline assignment: CDR1 SGHTA and CDR2 FQGNSA. As DNA, the CDR3 is TGTGCCAGCAGCTTAGACAGCCTCTTCTCCTACAATGAGCAGTTCTTC. As protein: CASSLDSLFSYNEQFF.

The chain employs TRBV27 and TRBJ2-1; 12 bases are a match to TRBD2. In germline, CDR1 is MNHEY, CDR2 SMNVEV (reference sequence). This CDR3 spans 18 amino acids. J gave up 8 bases and V 2 bases, and 13 bases lay outside the gene matches. CDR3: CASSLKWTSGNIVHEQFF. CDR3 bases: TGTGCCAGCAGTTTAAAATGGACTAGCGGGAATATTGTCCATGAGCAGTTCTTC.

This chain connects TRBV28 to TRBJ1-5; tentatively, D is TRBD1 (5 bases). CDR3 length: 13 residues. The V end was cut by 3 bases, the J end by 12 bases, with 15 bases between. CDR1 is MDHEN and CDR2 is SYDVKM in the germline V gene. The CDR3 DNA reads TGTGCCAGCAGTTTGGTAGCAGGGAAAGGCCAGCATTTT. This gives the protein CASSLVAGKGQHF.

This clone showed up just once. This sequence joins TRBV7-3 and TRBJ2-1; 7 bases match TRBD2. V trimming: 5 bases; J trimming: 6 bases; junction bases outside the gene matches: 10. Germline CDR1 SGHTA, CDR2 FQGTGA. The CDR3 has 15 residues. The CDR3 loop is CASSPSAQRGNEQFF. The CDR3 DNA follows: TGTGCCAGCAGCCCCTCGGCCCAGCGGGGCAATGAGCAGTTCTTC.

The rearrangement links TRBV11-1 to TRBJ2-2; 11 bases match TRBD2. V lost 5 bases and J lost 8; bases outside the gene matches: 4. CDR1 and CDR2 from the germline V gene are SGHAT and FQDESV (reference sequence). The CDR3 is 14 amino acids. CDR3 amino acids: CASSPGLAGGELFF. Written as DNA, the CDR3 is TGTGCCAGCAGCCCCGGACTAGCGGGTGGGGAGCTGTTTTTT.

This chain joins TRBV11-2 and TRBJ1-5; 7 bases are shared with TRBD1. This CDR3 is 13 amino acids long. The germline V gene has CDR1 SGHAT and CDR2 FQNNGV. The V segment lost 5 bases and the J segment 6 bases; nucleotides outside the gene matches: 4. The CDR3 DNA sequence: TGTGCCAGCAGCCAGGGGGGAAGTCAGCCCCAGCATTTT. Residues: CASSQGGSQPQHF. Together with reference TRBV11-2 and TRBJ1-5, the CDR3 gives the full variable domain: EAGVAQSPRYKIIEKRQSVAFWCNPISGHATLYWYQQILGQGPKLLIQFQNNGVVDDSQLPKDRFSAERLKGVDSTLKIQPAKLEDSAVYLCASSQGGSQPQHFGDGTRLSIL.

There are a few counts of this clone. The rearrangement links TRBV28 to TRBJ1-6; 10 bases line up with TRBD1. The ends lost 6 bases at V and 5 bases at J; junction bases unmatched: 4. The germline CDR1 and CDR2 sequences are MDHEN and SYDVKM. This CDR3 has 15 residues. CDR3 sequence (DNA): TGTGCCAGCAGATCGGGACAGGGGAATAATTCACCCCTCCACTTT. Amino acids: CASRSGQGNNSPLHF.

The V gene is TRBV19, the J gene TRBJ1-5; a weak D match, TRBD1 (6 bases). V lost 3 bases and J 6 bases, leaving 15 bases between the germline ends. This CDR3 spans 15 amino acids. Germline-derived CDR1 and CDR2 are LNHDA and SQIVND (reference sequence). The CDR3 sequence is CASSMWEGEGQPQHF. In DNA, the CDR3 is TGTGCCAGTAGTATGTGGGAGGGGGAAGGTCAGCCCCAGCATTTT.

The chain links TRBV19 to TRBJ1-1, with 7 bases identical to TRBD1. The V segment lost 6 bases and the J segment 1 base; nucleotides outside the gene matches: 14. Germline V gene lookup returns CDR1 LNHDA and CDR2 SQIVND (reference sequence). CDR3 size: 17 residues. CDR3 loop: CASRDPLAGGRNTEAFF. CDR3 in DNA: TGTGCCAGTAGAGACCCCCTGGCAGGGGGTAGGAACACTGAAGCTTTCTTT.